This entry concerns a single TCR beta chain. The germline V gene encodes CDR1 SGHAT and CDR2 FQNNGV. Trimming pared 4 bases from V and 10 bases from J, leaving 16 bases between. The CDR3 is 14 amino acids. These data originate in a study of control samples from healthy donors and cancer patients. The table came from immunoSEQ multiplex PCR; TCRdb's copy has only in-frame clones and leaves some out. The sample comprises roughly 38,000 clones, less than 90% of which are singletons, and 45% to 50% rests with the top ten. The V gene is TRBV11-2, the J gene TRBJ1-4; D remains ambiguous. Material: blood. This TCR was recovered from a man between 60 and 70 years old in good health. The CDR3 reads CASSSRSFLGKLFF. CDR3 nucleotides: TGTGCCAGCAGCTCCCGGTCTTTTTTGGGAAAACTGTTTTTT. The whole variable domain, filled in from reference TRBV11-2 and TRBJ1-4, reads EAGVAQSPRYKIIEKRQSVAFWCNPISGHATLYWYQQILGQGPKLLIQFQNNGVVDDSQLPKDRFSAERLKGVDSTLKIQPAKLEDSAVYLCASSSRSFLGKLFFGSGTQLSVL.